The rows below give T cell receptor beta chains drawn from one sample of a study of cytomegalovirus exposure and HLA in healthy donors. TCRdb's table, derived via immunoSEQ multiplex PCR, lists solely in-frame clones and lacks some. The data contain around 41,000 clones, 60% to 70% of them seen just once; the ten biggest clones take up 3% to 4.5%. The sample was PBMCs. These receptor sequences come from a man in his forties in good health and CMV-seronegative. CDR3s include the opening cysteine and the closing phenylalanine or tryptophan. Each record gives: clone size, V gene, D gene, J gene, CDR3 DNA, CDR3 protein. A D gene is named only where the DNA matches it firmly. Rows may omit the clone size; those that give it use once, few, many or a size class.

>NA|TRBV28|NA|TRBJ2-5
TGTGCCAGCAGTTTATCGGCCCTAGCGGAGACCCAGTACTTC
CASSLSALAETQYF
>NA|TRBV12-5|TRBD2|TRBJ2-1
TGTGCTAGTGCCTCCGGGACTAGCGGGGCCTACAATGAGCAGTTCTTC
CASASGTSGAYNEQFF
>NA|TRBV11-3|NA|TRBJ2-3
TGTGCCAGCAGGGGGGACAAGATACCCCGCACAGATACGCAGTATTTT
CASRGDKIPRTDTQYF
>NA|TRBV19|NA|TRBJ1-1
TGTGCCAGTAGTATAGGGCGGGCTATTGAAGCTTTCTTT
CASSIGRAIEAFF
>NA|TRBV5-4|TRBD1|TRBJ1-2
TGTGCCAGCAGCTACGGGACAGCTTATGGCTACACCTTC
CASSYGTAYGYTF
>NA|TRBV6-1|TRBD1|TRBJ1-2
TGTGCCAGCAGTGAGACGTACAGGGGAGGACCTTATGGCTACACCTTC
CASSETYRGGPYGYTF
>few|TRBV19|NA|TRBJ1-2
TGTGCCAGTAGTTTCGGACAGCTCGGCTACACCTTC
CASSFGQLGYTF
>NA|TRBV7-9|NA|TRBJ1-1
TGTGCCAGGGACTTGGCGGCTATGAACACTGAAGCTTTCTTT
CARDLAAMNTEAFF
>NA|TRBV4-3|NA|TRBJ1-1
TGCGCCAGCAGCCAAGATTCCGGGAACACTGAAGCTTTCTTT
CASSQDSGNTEAFF
>few|TRBV19|NA|TRBJ1-4
TGTGCCAGTAGTATAGTCCAGAATGAAAAACTGTTTTTT
CASSIVQNEKLFF
>NA|TRBV7-9|NA|TRBJ2-7
TGTGCCAGCACCATCCAACAGGCCTCCTACGAGCAGTACTTC
CASTIQQASYEQYF
>NA|TRBV4-1|TRBD1|TRBJ1-4
TGCGCCAGCAGCCGACCGGGACAGGGTAATGAAAAACTGTTTTTT
CASSRPGQGNEKLFF
>few|TRBV6-5|NA|TRBJ2-1
TGTGCCAGCAGTGTCAGGGAATCCTACAATGAGCAGTTCTTC
CASSVRESYNEQFF
>NA|TRBV7-8|NA|TRBJ1-3
TGTGCCAGCAGCTTAGGGGGCAGCCTGGGAAACACCATATATTTT
CASSLGGSLGNTIYF
>NA|TRBV12-2|NA|TRBJ1-5
TGTGCAAGTCGCTTAGCGCGGGGCAATCAGCCCCAGCATTTT
CASRLARGNQPQHF
>once|TRBV6-1|NA|TRBJ1-2
TGTGCCAGCAGTGAGCGGGAGGGCATCTATGGCTACACCTTC
CASSEREGIYGYTF
>few|TRBV19|NA|TRBJ2-7
TGTGCCAGTAGTATAGCGACAGCCTACGAGCAGTACTTC
CASSIATAYEQYF
>NA|TRBV5-1|TRBD1|TRBJ2-6
TGCGCCAGCAGCCTCGCAGGGGGCCTCTCTGGGGCCAACGTCCTGACTTTC
CASSLAGGLSGANVLTF
>NA|TRBV7-2|NA|TRBJ1-5
TGTGCCAGCAGCTTAGTCTCAGGGTTCAATCAGCCCCAGCATTTT
CASSLVSGFNQPQHF
>NA|TRBV6-6|TRBD1|TRBJ1-5
TGTGCCAGCAGTACAGGGGCCGGCAATCAGCCCCAGCATTTT
CASSTGAGNQPQHF
>NA|TRBV4-1|NA|TRBJ1-2
TGCGCCAGCAGCCCCGAGGGTTCGGACTATGGCTACACCTTC
CASSPEGSDYGYTF
>medium-sized|TRBV2|TRBD2|TRBJ2-3
TGTGCCAGCAGTCCCGCGGGGAGGGGAGATACGCAGTATTTT
CASSPAGRGDTQYF
>few|TRBV7-9|TRBD1|TRBJ1-2
TGTGCCAGCAGCTTATTGAGGGACAGGGGAAGCTACACCTTC
CASSLLRDRGSYTF
>once|TRBV5-4|NA|TRBJ1-1
TGTGCCAGCAGCTCTCCGGGACAAGAAGCTTTCTTT
CASSSPGQEAFF
>NA|TRBV28|NA|TRBJ2-5
TGTGCCAGCAGTTATCTAGCAGGACAAGAGACCCAGTACTTC
CASSYLAGQETQYF
>NA|TRBV28|NA|TRBJ2-1
TGTGCCAGCAGTCCACGATTAGCGGTCAATGAGCAGTTCTTC
CASSPRLAVNEQFF
>few|TRBV30|NA|TRBJ1-4
TGTGCCTGGAGTGTGCCACAGAGGGCCGCTAATGAAAAACTGTTTTTT
CAWSVPQRAANEKLFF
>few|TRBV6-5|NA|TRBJ1-5
TGTGCCAGCAGTTACTCGATCGGGGGAAGCCAGCCCCAGCATTTT
CASSYSIGGSQPQHF
>once|TRBV28|TRBD2|TRBJ2-2
TGTGCCAGCAGTACGGGGTCGGGGGGGAGCACCGGGGAGCTGTTTTTT
CASSTGSGGSTGELFF
>NA|TRBV29-1|NA|TRBJ1-2
TGCAGCGTTGAAGATTCGTTTCAGGGGGGCTACACCTTC
CSVEDSFQGGYTF
>NA|TRBV2|NA|TRBJ1-1
TGTGCCAGCAGTGACCTCGACAGGACTACTGAAGCTTTCTTT
CASSDLDRTTEAFF
>NA|TRBV19|NA|TRBJ1-2
TGTGCCACCGATTCAGGGGCTGGCTATGGCTACACCTTC
CATDSGAGYGYTF
>NA|TRBV30|TRBD2|TRBJ2-7
TGTGCCTGGGGACTAGCGGGACTTTCCTACGAGCAGTACTTC
CAWGLAGLSYEQYF
>NA|TRBV6-5|NA|TRBJ1-2
TGTGCCAGCAGTCTCACAGGGAATACTAACTATGGCTACACCTTC
CASSLTGNTNYGYTF
>NA|TRBV19|TRBD1|TRBJ1-5
TGTGCCAGTCAGGACAGGGGTCAGCCCCAGCATTTT
CASQDRGQPQHF
>NA|TRBV18|TRBD2|TRBJ2-5
TGTGCCAGCTCACTCGCGGGGGGCAGGGAGACCCAGTACTTC
CASSLAGGRETQYF
>NA|TRBV28|NA|TRBJ1-5
TGTGCCAGCAGTCTCCCTAATCAGCCCCAGCATTTT
CASSLPNQPQHF
>NA|TRBV4-2|NA|TRBJ2-3
TGTGCCAGCAGCCAAGAGGCGGGGACAGCGAGGGCAGATACGCAGTATTTT
CASSQEAGTARADTQYF
>NA|TRBV30|NA|TRBJ2-2
TGTGCCTGGAGTCGGAGCCCCGGGGAGCTGTTTTTT
CAWSRSPGELFF
>NA|TRBV7-9|TRBD1|TRBJ1-2
TGTGCCAGCAGCTTAGCGGGGGGACAGCGGAATGGCTACACCTTC
CASSLAGGQRNGYTF
>NA|TRBV7-9|TRBD1|TRBJ1-2
TGTGCCAGCAGCTTAGAATCAGGGGGCGCCGGTGGCTACACCTTC
CASSLESGGAGGYTF
>NA|TRBV19|TRBD1|TRBJ1-1
TGTGCCAGTAGTATAGGGACAGGGGGCGCAGAAGCTGAAGCTTTCTTT
CASSIGTGGAEAEAFF
>NA|TRBV20-1|NA|TRBJ1-2
TGCAGTGCCGGCGAGGACTATGGCTACACCTTC
CSAGEDYGYTF
>NA|TRBV15|NA|TRBJ2-5
TGTGCCACCAGCAGAGATCCACAAGAGACCCAGTACTTC
CATSRDPQETQYF
>NA|TRBV29-1|NA|TRBJ2-5
TGCAGCGTTGAAGATTGGCCCCGGGGTGAGCAAGAGACCCAGTACTTC
CSVEDWPRGEQETQYF
>NA|TRBV4-1|NA|TRBJ2-7
TGCGCCAGCAGCCAAGATGACGGGACAAGATCCTACGAGCAGTACTTC
CASSQDDGTRSYEQYF
>NA|TRBV5-8|NA|TRBJ1-2
TGTGCCAGCAGCTTTCAGGGCTATGGCTACACCTTC
CASSFQGYGYTF
>NA|TRBV7-9|TRBD1|TRBJ2-1
TGTGCCAGCAGCCTGGGACAGGGATACAATGAGCAGTTCTTC
CASSLGQGYNEQFF
>NA|TRBV7-2|NA|TRBJ2-7
TGTGCCAGCAGCTTTAGTACGGCGGCCTACGAGCAGTACTTC
CASSFSTAAYEQYF